This is a list of T cell receptor beta chains from one sample in a study of T cells in Graves' hyperthyroidism and ophthalmopathy. TCRdb re-derived calls from the multiplex PCR reads in MiXCR, one entry per CDR3 protein. The table includes around 620,000 distinct CDR3 sequences, roughly 17% detected once. Sequencing was carried out using blood. These TCRs come from a woman younger than 45 with Graves' hyperthyroidism. Both conserved end residues are part of each CDR3. Fields, in order: clone size, D gene, J gene, V gene, CDR3 DNA, CDR3 protein. A D gene is named only where the DNA matches it firmly. Expanded clones are given a class, and other clones once, few, many or no size at all.

size: -; D: TRBD1; J: TRBJ1-2; V: TRBV27; DNA: TGTGCCAGCGGATCTCCCGACAGGGAACATGGCTACACCTTC; CDR3: CASGSPDREHGYTF
size: few; D: -; J: TRBJ1-2; V: TRBV19; DNA: TGTGCCAGTAGTCCCAAGGCCAACTATGGCTACACCTTC; CDR3: CASSPKANYGYTF
size: -; D: -; J: TRBJ1-2; V: TRBV20-1; DNA: TGCAGTGCTCCTCAGACAAGGCAGGCCTATGGCTACACCTTC; CDR3: CSAPQTRQAYGYTF
size: -; D: -; J: TRBJ1-1; V: TRBV19; DNA: TGTGCCAGTACATTTTCCAGTCTCATGAGCACTGAAGCTTTCTTT; CDR3: CASTFSSLMSTEAFF
size: many; D: TRBD1; J: TRBJ2-5; V: TRBV5-1; DNA: TGCGCCAGCAGCTTGGAGCAAGGGGGCGAGACCCAGTACTTC; CDR3: CASSLEQGGETQYF
size: -; D: -; J: TRBJ2-7; V: TRBV19; DNA: TGTGCCAGTAGCCAACTCAAACACCGATCCTCCTACGAGCAGTACTTC; CDR3: CASSQLKHRSSYEQYF
size: many; D: TRBD2; J: TRBJ2-3; V: TRBV4-1; DNA: TGCGCCAGCAGCCAAATAGCGGGAGGAGCGAATACGCAGTATTTT; CDR3: CASSQIAGGANTQYF
size: many; D: -; J: TRBJ2-1; V: TRBV28; DNA: TGTGCCAGCAGTTTTCGGGGGAGGAGGTACAATGAGCAGTTCTTC; CDR3: CASSFRGRRYNEQFF
size: many; D: -; J: TRBJ2-2; V: TRBV12-3/TRBV12-4; DNA: TGTGCCAGCAGTCCTGATGGTCGGGTTCAAGCCCATTTCTCCACCGGGGAGCTGTTTTTT; CDR3: CASSPDGRVQAHFSTGELFF
size: many; D: -; J: TRBJ2-3; V: TRBV2; DNA: TGTGCCAGCAGTCCGGACTACACTCTCACAGATACGCAGTATTTT; CDR3: CASSPDYTLTDTQYF
size: many; D: -; J: TRBJ2-3; V: TRBV11-3; DNA: TGTGCCAGCAGCTTTAGGGGCCCCGGTCCTAGCACAGATACGCAGTATTTT; CDR3: CASSFRGPGPSTDTQYF
size: few; D: -; J: TRBJ2-2; V: TRBV7-9; DNA: TGTGCCAGCATCCAGGTTAACGCGAACACCGGGGAGCTGTTTTTT; CDR3: CASIQVNANTGELFF
size: few; D: -; J: TRBJ2-1; V: TRBV12-3/TRBV12-4; DNA: TGTGCCAGCAGCCTGAGTGAAGAGCAGTTCTTC; CDR3: CASSLSEEQFF
size: few; D: TRBD1; J: TRBJ1-6; V: TRBV20-1; DNA: TGCAGTGCTATCCGGGACAGTGATAATTCACCCCTCCACTTT; CDR3: CSAIRDSDNSPLHF
size: many; D: TRBD1; J: TRBJ2-5; V: TRBV11-2; DNA: TGTGCCAGCAGCTTACCAGACAGGGGTCGGGAGACCCAGTACTTC; CDR3: CASSLPDRGRETQYF
size: -; D: TRBD1; J: TRBJ1-2; V: TRBV28; DNA: TGTGCCAGCAGTTATACAGGGGGAAGGGATGGCTACACCTTC; CDR3: CASSYTGGRDGYTF
size: few; D: -; J: TRBJ1-1; V: TRBV19; DNA: TGTGCCAGTAGTATACCAAAATACGGGGGCTCCGGAGCTTTCTTT; CDR3: CASSIPKYGGSGAFF
size: many; D: -; J: TRBJ2-1; V: TRBV7-9; DNA: TGTGCCAGCAGCTCCTTAGCGGACTTATCCTACAATGAGCAGTTCTTC; CDR3: CASSSLADLSYNEQFF
size: -; D: -; J: TRBJ2-1; V: TRBV9; DNA: TGTGCCAGCAGCGTAGATCTCGGGGAAGCGCGTGAGCAGTTCTTC; CDR3: CASSVDLGEAREQFF
size: few; D: -; J: TRBJ2-2; V: TRBV2; DNA: TGTGCCAGCAGTGAAACACAGATCAGCGGCGGGGAGCTGCTTTTT; CDR3: CASSETQISGGELLF
size: -; D: -; J: TRBJ1-1; V: TRBV12-3/TRBV12-4; DNA: TGTGCCAGCAGTTGGACGGCGTTGCAGACTGAAGCTTTCTTT; CDR3: CASSWTALQTEAFF
size: many; D: -; J: TRBJ2-3; V: TRBV6-2/TRBV6-3; DNA: TGTGCCAGCACGCCTGGGGGATTCTCTAGCACAGATACGCAGTATTTT; CDR3: CASTPGGFSSTDTQYF
size: -; D: TRBD1; J: TRBJ1-4; V: TRBV30; DNA: TGTGCCTGGAGGGAACGGACAGGGGGCGTTGAAAAACTGTTTTTT; CDR3: CAWRERTGGVEKLFF
size: -; D: TRBD2; J: TRBJ2-7; V: TRBV10-3; DNA: TGTGCCATCAGTGAGCTAGCGGGATCCTACGAGCAGTACTTC; CDR3: CAISELAGSYEQYF
size: -; D: -; J: TRBJ1-4; V: TRBV5-6; DNA: TGTGCCAGCAGTGAGCAGGGTGGAGAAAAACTGTTTTTT; CDR3: CASSEQGGEKLFF
size: -; D: TRBD1; J: TRBJ1-1; V: TRBV5-6; DNA: TGTGCCAGCAGCCTCCACCCCACGACAGGGACCGTGACTGAAGTTTTCTTT; CDR3: CASSLHPTTGTVTEVFF
size: -; D: -; J: TRBJ2-7; V: TRBV7-3; DNA: TGTGCCAGCAGTCCCCCCGGGACGGGCCGCTACGAGCAGTACTTC; CDR3: CASSPPGTGRYEQYF
size: many; D: TRBD1; J: TRBJ2-3; V: TRBV12-3/TRBV12-4; DNA: TGTGCCAGCAGCCAGGGACAGGGGGGCACGGGCACAGATACGCAGTATTTT; CDR3: CASSQGQGGTGTDTQYF
size: many; D: TRBD1; J: TRBJ2-7; V: TRBV12-3/TRBV12-4; DNA: TGTGCCAGCAGTTTAACAGGGGGCGTTAGCTACGAGCAGTACTTC; CDR3: CASSLTGGVSYEQYF
size: many; D: TRBD1; J: TRBJ2-4; V: TRBV2; DNA: TGTGCCAGCAGGAGGGGGACAGGCCATGACAAAAACATTCAGTACTTC; CDR3: CASRRGTGHDKNIQYF
size: many; D: -; J: TRBJ1-1; V: TRBV11-3; DNA: TGTGCCAGCAGCGCGGGACGGCTTACTGAAGCTTTCTTT; CDR3: CASSAGRLTEAFF
size: -; D: TRBD1; J: TRBJ1-5; V: TRBV20-1; DNA: TGCAGTGCTAGGCACGACAGGGGTCGAAATCAGCCCCAGCATTTT; CDR3: CSARHDRGRNQPQHF
size: -; D: TRBD2; J: TRBJ2-1; V: TRBV10-3; DNA: TGTGCCATCACGGGACTAGCGGGAGGGAATGAGCAGTTCTTC; CDR3: CAITGLAGGNEQFF
size: many; D: -; J: TRBJ2-1; V: TRBV3-1; DNA: TGTGCCAGCAGCCAAGATCCCGGGATTCGCCCATACAATGAGCAGTTCTTC; CDR3: CASSQDPGIRPYNEQFF
size: -; D: -; J: TRBJ2-2; V: TRBV11-2; DNA: TGTGCCAGCAACCCCCAGGGCGGAGGGATCGGGGAGCTGTTTTTT; CDR3: CASNPQGGGIGELFF
size: -; D: -; J: TRBJ2-2; V: TRBV7-9; DNA: TGTGCCAGCAGCTTAGCGCCTTCTAGATCCGGGGAGCTGTTTTTT; CDR3: CASSLAPSRSGELFF
size: few; D: -; J: TRBJ2-1; V: TRBV20-1; DNA: TGCAGTGCTAGAGTTCCGGCCGGAGGTAGCAATGAGCAGTTCTTC; CDR3: CSARVPAGGSNEQFF
size: -; D: -; J: TRBJ2-5; V: TRBV6-5; DNA: TGTGCCAGCAGTTACGGATTGGGAGGGGGCCCAGAGACCCAGTACTTC; CDR3: CASSYGLGGGPETQYF
size: -; D: -; J: TRBJ2-2; V: TRBV2; DNA: TGTGCCAGCTGGAGTCGGACCGGGGAGCTGTTTTTT; CDR3: CASWSRTGELFF
size: -; D: TRBD2; J: TRBJ2-1; V: TRBV28; DNA: TGTGCCAGCAGTTTATCGGTAGCGGGAGGGCCCTCCTACAATGAGCAGTTCTTC; CDR3: CASSLSVAGGPSYNEQFF
size: many; D: TRBD2; J: TRBJ2-1; V: TRBV13; DNA: TGTGCCAGCAGCCCACCCCCGGGACTAGCCCTTTTTGAGCAGTTCTTC; CDR3: CASSPPPGLALFEQFF
size: -; D: -; J: TRBJ1-1; V: TRBV6-2/TRBV6-3; DNA: TGTGCCAGCGAAAGTTCGTGGGGGTTATTGAACACTGAAGCTTTCTTT; CDR3: CASESSWGLLNTEAFF
size: -; D: -; J: TRBJ2-1; V: TRBV5-1; DNA: TGCGCCAGCAGCTCCAGGGAGTTGGGATACAATGAGCAGTTCTTC; CDR3: CASSSRELGYNEQFF
size: many; D: -; J: TRBJ2-1; V: TRBV7-3; DNA: TGTGCCAGCAGCGGCGGATACTACAATGAGCAGTTCTTC; CDR3: CASSGGYYNEQFF
size: few; D: -; J: TRBJ1-2; V: TRBV15; DNA: TGTGCCACCAGCAGCGAAAGACAGATCTATGGCTACACCTTC; CDR3: CATSSERQIYGYTF
size: -; D: -; J: TRBJ2-3; V: TRBV5-4; DNA: TGTGCCAGCAGGGACCGGGCCTTTACAGATACGCAGTATTTT; CDR3: CASRDRAFTDTQYF
size: -; D: -; J: TRBJ2-7; V: TRBV9; DNA: TGTGCCAGCAGCACGCGGGACTTCTCCTACGAGCAGTACTTC; CDR3: CASSTRDFSYEQYF
size: many; D: TRBD2; J: TRBJ2-7; V: TRBV6-1; DNA: TGTGCCAGCAGAGATCGGTCTAGCGGGAGCTACGAGCAGTACTTC; CDR3: CASRDRSSGSYEQYF
size: -; D: -; J: TRBJ2-1; V: TRBV20-1; DNA: TGCAGTGCTCCCCGGACAGACTCCTACAATGAGCAGTTCTTC; CDR3: CSAPRTDSYNEQFF
size: few; D: -; J: TRBJ2-7; V: TRBV3-1; DNA: TGTGCCAGCAGCCCCCCAGGAGCCGAGGACGAGCAGTACTTC; CDR3: CASSPPGAEDEQYF
size: many; D: -; J: TRBJ2-5; V: TRBV5-1; DNA: TGCGCCAGCAGCTTGGCCGGTTATAGAACGGAGACCCAGTACTTC; CDR3: CASSLAGYRTETQYF
size: many; D: -; J: TRBJ2-1; V: TRBV28; DNA: TGTGCCAGCAGACCCAGGGGAGGGGGTCCCTACAATGAGCAGTTCTTC; CDR3: CASRPRGGGPYNEQFF
size: -; D: TRBD2; J: TRBJ2-7; V: TRBV5-1; DNA: TGTGCCAGCAGCTTATTGGCTAGCGGGAGTAGGGAGCAGTACTTC; CDR3: CASSLLASGSREQYF
size: -; D: TRBD1; J: TRBJ1-2; V: TRBV15; DNA: TGTGCCACCAGCAGAGATCGGGGACAGGGCCCCTATGGCTACACCTTC; CDR3: CATSRDRGQGPYGYTF
size: few; D: TRBD2; J: TRBJ2-7; V: TRBV29-1; DNA: TGCAGCGTTACCGGGACTAGCGGGCCCCCTTACTACGAGCAGTACTTC; CDR3: CSVTGTSGPPYYEQYF
size: -; D: TRBD1; J: TRBJ2-1; V: TRBV10-3; DNA: TGTGCCATCATGGGCCGGGACAGTCGATATGAGCAGTTCTTC; CDR3: CAIMGRDSRYEQFF
size: -; D: -; J: TRBJ2-3; V: TRBV20-1; DNA: TGCAGTGCTAGGTCCCCCTGGGGCTATGGGGGGGATACGCAGTATTTT; CDR3: CSARSPWGYGGDTQYF
size: few; D: -; J: TRBJ2-1; V: TRBV29-1; DNA: TGCAGCGTTATTCGCAATGAGCAGTTCTTC; CDR3: CSVIRNEQFF
size: many; D: -; J: TRBJ2-7; V: TRBV12-3/TRBV12-4; DNA: TGTGCCAGCAGTTTAGGAGCGGACACCTACGAGCAGTACTTC; CDR3: CASSLGADTYEQYF